These 9 T cell receptor beta chains share one sample of origin, sequenced in a study of cytomegalovirus exposure and HLA in healthy donors. The study ran its PCR with 60 Vbeta and 13 Jbeta primers. Clones were read by immunoSEQ multiplex PCR, and TCRdb kept only the in-frame ones, dropping some. The sample includes 100,000 to 150,000 clones, roughly 80% of them seen just once. Specimen: PBMCs. The receptors were gathered from a young man in good health and CMV-seropositive.

The chain uses TRBV19 and TRBJ2-1; TRBD2 matches at 7 bases. J gave up 5 bases and V 3 bases, and 4 bases lay outside the gene matches. This CDR3 has 14 residues. The germline V gene encodes CDR1 LNHDA and CDR2 SQIVND (reference sequence). DNA of the CDR3: TGTGCCAGTAGTATCCGCCTAGCGGACAATGAGCAGTTCTTC. Translation gives CASSIRLADNEQFF.

J is TRBJ2-1 and V is TRBV4-3; 11 bases line up with TRBD2. With V trimmed by 0 bases and J by 9 bases, 10 bases remained unmatched. Germline V CDR1 and CDR2: LGHNA, YSLEER. The CDR3 covers 17 residues. The DNA for the CDR3 is TGCGCCAGCAGCCAAGATTTCGGACTAGCGGGCCGGTCTGAGCAGTTCTTC. Protein: CASSQDFGLAGRSEQFF.

V and J are TRBV4-3 and TRBJ2-3; perhaps TRBD2 as D (6 bases). CDR1 is LGHNA, CDR2 YSLEER, per germline. This CDR3 is built from 16 residues. V was shortened by 1 base and J by 1 base, with 12 bases between the two germline ends. The CDR3 DNA is TGCGCCAGCAGCCAAGGGCGGGACTGGGGCACAGATACGCAGTATTTT. It is translated as CASSQGRDWGTDTQYF.

This clone was seen more than once but under ten times. The J gene is TRBJ2-7, the V gene TRBV5-6; 9 nucleotides align to TRBD1. The CDR3 runs to 13 residues. Germline assignment: CDR1 SGHDT and CDR2 YYEEEE. The V and J ends lost 0 bases and 6 bases, in that order; junction bases with no gene match: 1. The CDR3 sequence is CASSLEDRGEQYF. The CDR3 DNA reads TGTGCCAGCAGCTTGGAGGACAGGGGCGAGCAGTACTTC.

This rearrangement joins TRBV10-3 to TRBJ2-1, with 7 bases matching TRBD1. The CDR3 spans 17 residues. Germline-derived CDR1 and CDR2 are ENHRY and SYGVKD. V was clipped by 5 bases and J by 10 bases; unmatched bases: 20. The chain's CDR3 is CAISSLRDSSEGYEQFF. CDR3 in DNA: TGTGCCATCAGTTCTCTCCGGGACAGTTCTGAAGGATACGAGCAGTTCTTC.

This chain links TRBV4-2 with TRBJ1-2; maybe TRBD1 (5 bases). The CDR3 has 16 residues. Germline-derived CDR1 and CDR2 are LGHNA and YNFKEQ. V was cut by 1 base and J by 1 base, with 13 bases left in between. The CDR3 DNA reads TGTGCCAGCAGCCAAGTTCTTCGGACAAATAACTATGGCTACACCTTC. Its protein is CASSQVLRTNNYGYTF.

In regard to this clone: Its ends do not fully match the called genes, so a read error is possible. The chain uses TRBV7-9 and TRBJ2-4; 9 bases are shared with TRBD1. The CDR3 contains 16 residues. The germline V gene has CDR1 SEHNR and CDR2 FQNEAQ (reference sequence). The DNA for the CDR3 is TGTTCCAGCAGCCCGGGACAGGGTAGGGCCAAAAACATTCAGTACTTC. This sequence encodes CSSSPGQGRAKNIQYF.

This clone was picked up one time. The genes are TRBV5-1 and TRBJ2-2, with 10 bases identical to TRBD2. From germline, CDR1 is SGHRS and CDR2 YFSETQ. J was trimmed by 5 bases and V by 4 bases; bases with no gene match: 5. The CDR3 consists of 15 residues. For the CDR3, the DNA is TGCGCCAGCAGCCCCTGGACTAGCGGTACCGGGGAGCTGTTTTTT. Translated: CASSPWTSGTGELFF. The full variable domain, completed using reference TRBV5-1 and TRBJ2-2, is KAGVTQTPRYLIKTRGQQVTLSCSPISGHRSVSWYQQTPGQGLQFLFEYFSETQRNKGNFPGRFSGRQFSNSRSEMNVSTLELGDSALYLCASSPWTSGTGELFFGEGSRLTVL.

This clone was seen only once. The chain joins TRBV2 to TRBJ2-6; TRBD1 agrees at 9 bases. The trim removed 8 bases at V and 0 bases at J, leaving 11 bases unmatched. Germline V gene sequence: CDR1 SNHLY, CDR2 FYNNEI. The CDR3 has 18 residues. The chain's CDR3 is CASQMTGGALSGANVLTF. CDR3 in DNA: TGTGCCAGCCAGATGACAGGGGGTGCCCTCTCTGGGGCCAACGTCCTGACTTTC.